This is a list of T cell receptor beta chains from one sample in a study of neurological immune-mediated disorders. TCRdb used MiXCR to reprocess the 5' RACE reads, holding one entry per CDR3 protein. This sample has some 68,000 distinct CDR3 sequences; about an eighth occur once, and the top ten carry approximately 4.2%. The specimen was PBMCs. The receptor source for this set is a female donor with HTLV-1-associated myelopathy (HAM/TSP). The CDR3 runs from the conserved cysteine through the conserved F or W. The order of the fields is clone size, J gene, V gene, D gene, CDR3 protein, CDR3 DNA. A D gene is named only where the DNA matches it firmly. Clone size is stated in some rows and not others, as once, few, many or a class when expanded.

>many|TRBJ2-2|TRBV20-1|TRBD2
CSAMIPGLAGRYTGELFF
TGCAGTGCCATGATCCCGGGACTAGCGGGGAGATACACCGGGGAGCTGTTTTTT
>many|TRBJ2-3|TRBV12-3/TRBV12-4|NA
CASSLSRSTDTQYF
TGTGCCAGCAGTCTTTCTCGGAGCACAGATACGCAGTATTTT
>many|TRBJ2-5|TRBV7-8|NA
CATREGGPETQYF
TGTGCCACCCGAGAGGGGGGGCCGGAGACCCAGTACTTC
>NA|TRBJ1-2|TRBV5-1|NA
CASSLAIGFGYTF
TGCGCCAGCAGCTTGGCCATAGGGTTTGGCTACACCTTC
>many|TRBJ2-1|TRBV7-2|TRBD1
CASSFPRDYRGLHNEQFF
TGTGCCAGCAGCTTCCCTAGGGACTACAGGGGGCTACACAATGAGCAGTTCTTC
>NA|TRBJ2-7|TRBV29-1|TRBD1
CSYSGTGDYEQYF
TGCAGCTATAGCGGGACAGGGGACTACGAGCAGTACTTC
>many|TRBJ1-5|TRBV3-1|NA
CASSPLTALSPQHF
TGTGCCAGCAGCCCGTTGACAGCTCTATCGCCCCAGCATTTT
>few|TRBJ2-1|TRBV5-6|NA
CASSLVRALEQNEQFF
TGTGCCAGCAGCTTGGTAAGGGCCCTCGAACAGAATGAGCAGTTCTTC
>many|TRBJ1-1|TRBV4-1|NA
CASSQGVRTEAFF
TGCGCCAGCAGCCAAGGGGTGCGCACTGAAGCTTTCTTT
>many|TRBJ2-3|TRBV28|NA
CASKVGGVTDTQYF
TGTGCCAGCAAGGTGGGGGGAGTAACAGATACGCAGTATTTT
>many|TRBJ1-1|TRBV2|NA
CASSVSSLNTEAFF
TGTGCCAGCAGTGTATCCTCATTGAACACTGAAGCTTTCTTT
>NA|TRBJ2-7|TRBV10-3|NA
CAIRGTGFSYEQYF
TGTGCCATCAGGGGGACGGGGTTCTCCTACGAGCAGTACTTC
>few|TRBJ2-7|TRBV20-1|NA
CSARVLRGYEQYF
TGCAGTGCTAGGGTTCTGCGGGGATACGAGCAGTACTTC
>many|TRBJ2-2|TRBV15|NA
CATSPLGGLNTGELFF
TGTGCTACCAGCCCGCTAGGGGGGCTCAACACCGGGGAGCTGTTTTTT
>few|TRBJ2-7|TRBV4-2|TRBD2
CASSPGLAGGPHSYEQYF
TGTGCCAGCAGCCCGGGACTAGCGGGGGGGCCCCACTCCTACGAGCAGTACTTC
>many|TRBJ2-4|TRBV5-1|TRBD2
CASSSTGLAGVKNIQYF
TGCGCCAGCAGCTCTACCGGACTAGCGGGGGTCAAAAACATTCAGTACTTC
>many|TRBJ1-2|TRBV4-1|NA
CASSQEFPGPLYGYTF
TGCGCCAGCAGCCAAGAATTCCCGGGGCCGCTCTATGGCTACACCTTC
>many|TRBJ2-7|TRBV25-1|NA
CASSEFRGEVDEQYF
TGTGCCAGCAGTGAATTTAGGGGGGAAGTGGACGAGCAGTACTTC
>many|TRBJ2-7|TRBV4-1|NA
CASSPDFSYEQYF
TGCGCCAGCAGCCCCGACTTTTCCTACGAGCAGTACTTC
>NA|TRBJ1-5|TRBV5-1|TRBD1
CASSPIGGTSNQPQHF
TGCGCCAGCAGCCCAATAGGGGGCACGAGCAATCAGCCCCAGCATTTT
>many|TRBJ2-1|TRBV29-1|TRBD2
CSVMPGTSGYNEQFF
TGCAGCGTTATGCCCGGGACTAGCGGATACAATGAGCAGTTCTTC
>many|TRBJ2-2|TRBV5-1|NA
CASSLIGATGELFF
TGCGCCAGCAGCTTGATCGGAGCCACCGGGGAGCTGTTTTTT
>many|TRBJ2-3|TRBV7-2|NA
CASSPLLGGRTDTQYF
TGTGCCAGCAGCCCCCTCCTTGGGGGGCGCACAGATACGCAGTATTTT
>many|TRBJ2-7|TRBV4-1|TRBD1
CASSQDPRQGALYEQYF
TGCGCCAGCAGCCAAGATCCTCGACAGGGTGCACTCTACGAGCAGTACTTC
>NA|TRBJ2-1|TRBV29-1|NA
CSTAETLGSYNEQFF
TGCAGCACCGCAGAGACATTGGGCTCCTACAATGAGCAGTTCTTC
>many|TRBJ2-7|TRBV20-1|TRBD1
CSARPPGTGGTRYEQYF
TGCAGTGCTAGACCCCCAGGGACAGGGGGCACGCGCTACGAGCAGTACTTC
>many|TRBJ1-2|TRBV5-1|NA
CASSLAARNYGYTF
TGCGCCAGCAGCTTGGCAGCCAGGAACTATGGCTACACCTTC
>many|TRBJ2-3|TRBV5-6|NA
CASSKVGADTQYF
TGTGCCAGCAGCAAAGTGGGGGCAGATACGCAGTATTTT
>many|TRBJ1-2|TRBV5-1|NA
CASSPVGENYGYTF
TGCGCCAGCAGCCCCGTGGGGGAGAACTATGGCTACACCTTC
>many|TRBJ2-1|TRBV29-1|TRBD1
CSGTGGFYNEQFF
TGCAGCGGGACAGGGGGCTTTTACAATGAGCAGTTCTTC
>many|TRBJ2-1|TRBV7-2|NA
CASSSTSRIGNEQFF
TGTGCCAGCAGCTCCACCTCCAGGATCGGGAATGAGCAGTTCTTC
>many|TRBJ2-1|TRBV6-5|NA
CASSTEGGSPYNEQFF
TGTGCCAGCAGTACGGAGGGGGGGTCCCCCTACAATGAGCAGTTCTTC
>many|TRBJ2-7|TRBV7-9|NA
CASSLVGYEQYF
TGTGCCAGCAGCTTAGTAGGATACGAGCAGTACTTC
>many|TRBJ2-2|TRBV12-3/TRBV12-4|TRBD1
CASSEQGTGELFF
TGTGCCAGCAGTGAACAGGGGACCGGGGAGCTGTTTTTT
>many|TRBJ2-3|TRBV20-1|NA
CSAPRDSNTDTQYF
TGCAGTGCCCCCCGGGACTCGAACACAGATACGCAGTATTTT
>NA|TRBJ2-7|TRBV5-1|NA
CASSSGQGGNPYEQYF
TGCGCCAGCAGCTCTGGGCAGGGGGGGAACCCCTACGAGCAGTACTTC
>many|TRBJ2-1|TRBV20-1|TRBD1
CSAWTGVGSYNEQFF
TGCAGTGCTTGGACAGGGGTGGGGTCCTACAATGAGCAGTTCTTC